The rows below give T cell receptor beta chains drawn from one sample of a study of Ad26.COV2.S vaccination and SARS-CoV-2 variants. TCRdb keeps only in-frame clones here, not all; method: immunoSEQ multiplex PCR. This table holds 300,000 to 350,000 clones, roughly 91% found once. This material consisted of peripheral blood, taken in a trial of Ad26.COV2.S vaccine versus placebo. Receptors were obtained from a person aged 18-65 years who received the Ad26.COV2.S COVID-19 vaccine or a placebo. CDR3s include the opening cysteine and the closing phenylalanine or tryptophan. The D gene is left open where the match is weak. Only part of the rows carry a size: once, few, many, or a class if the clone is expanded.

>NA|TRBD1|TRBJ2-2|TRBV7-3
CASSCGTGIVGELFF
TGTGCCAGCAGTTGCGGGACAGGTATTGTCGGGGAGCTGTTTTTT
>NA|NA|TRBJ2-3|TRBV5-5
CASSLVRQYTDTQYF
TGTGCCAGCAGCTTGGTGCGCCAATACACAGATACGCAGTATTTT
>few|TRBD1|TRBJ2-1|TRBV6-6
CASSPGTGGRHEQFF
TGTGCCAGCAGTCCCGGGACAGGGGGCCGGCATGAGCAGTTCTTC
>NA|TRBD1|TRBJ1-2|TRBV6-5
CASTGQDSYGYTF
TGTGCCAGCACTGGACAGGACTCCTATGGCTACACCTTC
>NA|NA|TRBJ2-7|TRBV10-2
CASSESYEQYF
TGCGCCAGCAGTGAGTCGTACGAGCAGTACTTC
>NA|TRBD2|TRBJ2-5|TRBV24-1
CATSDGGVRETQYF
TGTGCCACCAGTGACGGGGGGGTCCGCGAGACCCAGTACTTC
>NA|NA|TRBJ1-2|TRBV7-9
CASSLEAAEFLSSYTF
TGTGCCAGCAGCTTAGAGGCGGCGGAGTTCTTAAGTAGCTACACCTTC
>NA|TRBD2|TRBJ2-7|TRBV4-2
CASSQEGEAGVYEQYF
TGTGCCAGCAGCCAAGAAGGTGAAGCGGGAGTCTACGAGCAGTACTTC
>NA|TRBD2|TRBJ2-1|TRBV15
CATSRALAGVGEQFF
TGTGCCACCAGCAGAGCGCTAGCGGGAGTCGGTGAGCAGTTCTTC
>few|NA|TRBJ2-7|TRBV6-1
CASSDGYEQYF
TGTGCCAGCAGTGACGGTTACGAGCAGTACTTC
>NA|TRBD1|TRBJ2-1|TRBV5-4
CASSPSRVTGGYNEQFF
TGTGCCAGCAGCCCCAGCCGGGTGACAGGGGGATACAATGAGCAGTTCTTC
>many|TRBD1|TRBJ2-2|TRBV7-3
CASSPQGANTGELFF
TGTGCCAGCAGCCCCCAGGGGGCGAACACCGGGGAGCTGTTTTTT
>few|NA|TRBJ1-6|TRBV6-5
CASSYERSNSPLHF
TGTGCCAGCAGTTACGAGAGGTCTAATTCACCCCTCCACTTT
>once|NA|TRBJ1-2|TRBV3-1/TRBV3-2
CASSQDAVICYGYTF
TGTGCCAGCAGCCAAGACGCGGTGATCTGCTATGGCTACACCTTC
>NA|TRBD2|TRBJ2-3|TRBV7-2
CASSLVGGSGDTQYF
TGTGCCAGCAGCTTAGTGGGGGGGTCGGGAGATACGCAGTATTTT
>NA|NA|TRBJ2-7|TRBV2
CASSYQGREQYF
TGTGCCAGCAGTTATCAGGGTAGGGAGCAGTACTTC
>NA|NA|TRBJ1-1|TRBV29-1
CSAADTEAFF
TGCAGCGCCGCGGACACTGAAGCTTTCTTT
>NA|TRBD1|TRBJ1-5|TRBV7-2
CASSLRTGDNQPQHF
TGTGCCAGCAGCTTAAGGACAGGGGATAATCAGCCCCAGCATTTT
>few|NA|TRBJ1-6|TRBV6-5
CASSYSPQLNSPLHF
TGTGCCAGCAGTTACTCCCCTCAACTTAATTCACCCCTCCACTTT
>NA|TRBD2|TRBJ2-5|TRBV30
CAWSVMKRDEETQYF
TGTGCCTGGAGTGTAATGAAGCGGGATGAGGAGACCCAGTACTTC
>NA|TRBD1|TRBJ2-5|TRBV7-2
CASSSKATGLQETQYF
TGTGCCAGCAGCTCAAAGGCGACAGGGCTACAAGAGACCCAGTACTTC
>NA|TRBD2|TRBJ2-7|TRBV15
CATSSRLAGDSYEQYF
TGTGCCACCAGCAGTAGACTAGCGGGCGACTCCTACGAGCAGTACTTC
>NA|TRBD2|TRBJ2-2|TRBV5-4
CASSLVREAGELFF
TGTGCCAGCAGCTTGGTCCGGGAGGCCGGGGAGCTGTTTTTT
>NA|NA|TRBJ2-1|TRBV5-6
CASSLEGANEQFF
TGTGCCAGCAGCTTGGAAGGGGCCAATGAGCAGTTCTTC
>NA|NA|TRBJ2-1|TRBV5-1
CASSLGGGREQFF
TGCGCCAGCAGCTTGGGTGGAGGGAGGGAGCAGTTCTTC
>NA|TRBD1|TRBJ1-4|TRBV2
CASKEAGGNEKLFF
TGTGCCAGCAAAGAGGCAGGGGGGAATGAAAAACTGTTTTTT